The 8 T cell receptor beta chains in this list originate from one sample, sequenced in a study of tissue T cells after allogeneic stem cell transplantation. Sequencing used immunoSEQ multiplex PCR; TCRdb keeps in-frame clones, though not all of them. Of tens of thousands of clones listed, more than 65% are singletons. Material: blood. The receptor source for this set is a female BALB/c mouse in good health. Strain MHC haplotype: H2-d.

To note about this clone: Mouse names are used for the genes. The sequence runs out 1 residue before the end of the CDR3; the remainder is reconstructed from the germline J gene. The chain couples TRBV5 to TRBJ1-2; D remains unclear. Deletions cut 0 bases from V and 0 bases from J, with 5 bases between. The CDR3 consists of 14 residues. Germline assignment: CDR1 LGHNA and CDR2 YNLKQL (reference sequence). The CDR3 DNA, read in part, is TGTGCCAGCAGCCAAGACACTTCAAACTCCGACTACACC. Translated: CASSQDTSNSDYT. The whole CDR3 sequence reads CASSQDTSNSDYTF.

As for this clone: These gene names are mouse names. The read finishes 1 residue shy of the CDR3 end, and the germline J gene is used to complete it. This chain links TRBV13-2 with TRBJ2-7; D remains unclear. Per germline, CDR1 NNHNN and CDR2 SYGAGS (reference sequence). Trimming took off 4 bases at V and 4 bases at J, with 6 bases between the two ends. This CDR3 spans 11 amino acids. CDR3 amino acids: CASGHPYEQYF. The sequenced CDR3 bases are TGTGCCAGCGGTCACCCGTATGAACAGTAC.

This clone has just one count. Mouse gene names and germline throughout. The observed sequence ends 1 residue before the CDR3 terminus, with the missing tail filled in from the germline J gene. The gene calls are TRBV13-3 and TRBJ2-2; 9 positions match TRBD2. The CDR3 length is 12 residues. The germline V gene encodes CDR1 NNHDY and CDR2 SYVADS. Germline trimming cut 3 bases from V and 13 bases from J; bases unmatched to any gene: 4. CDR3 DNA (partial): TGTGCCAGCAGTGGGACTGGGGTCGTGCTCTAC. Its translation: CASSGTGVVLY. From start to end, the CDR3 is CASSGTGVVLYF.

Concerning this clone: The gene symbols are mouse symbols. The missing CDR3 end, 1 residue past where the read stops, is filled in from the germline J gene. The V gene is TRBV19, the J gene TRBJ1-1; TRBD1 might be the D (5 bases). Trimming left V 2 bases short and J 10 bases short, with 9 bases between. CDR1 is FNHDT, CDR2 SITEND, per germline (reference sequence). There are 11 residues in the CDR3. CDR3 loop: CASSILGGVFF. CDR3 DNA (partial): TGTGCCAGCAGTATTTTGGGGGGAGTCTTC.

Points on this clone: Gene names denote mouse genes. The read terminates 1 residue before the CDR3 end, so the remaining end is supplied by the germline J gene. The chain couples TRBV13-1 to TRBJ1-1, with 7 positions matching TRBD1. J lost 1 base, V lost 5 bases, and 2 bases had no gene match. CDR1 and CDR2 from the germline V gene are NSHNY and SYGAGN. The CDR3 spans 13 residues. The DNA read from the CDR3 is TGTGCCAGCAGAGGGGACAGAAACACAGAAGTCTTC. It specifies CASRGDRNTEVF. The entire CDR3 protein reads CASRGDRNTEVFF.

As to this clone: These gene names are mouse names. Read coverage stops 1 residue before the CDR3 terminus; the germline J gene supplies the remainder. Other DNA sequences of this sample code for an identical CDR3. The rearrangement joins TRBV5 to TRBJ1-1; a weak D match, TRBD1 (5 bases). Germline-derived CDR1 and CDR2 are LGHNA and YNLKQL (reference sequence). Trimming cost V 0 bases and J 0 bases, with 5 bases left between them. The CDR3 is 14 residues long. The sequenced part of the CDR3 DNA is TGTGCCAGCAGCCAAGACAGGGCAAACACAGAAGTCTTC. This codes for CASSQDRANTEVF. The whole CDR3 protein reads CASSQDRANTEVFF.

In regard to this clone: Mouse gene names and germline throughout. Read coverage stops 1 residue before the CDR3 terminus; the germline J gene supplies the remainder. The genes are TRBV1 and TRBJ2-3, with TRBD2 matching over 8 bases. The junction had 6 bases not matched to a gene; V was cut back by 0 bases and J by 1 base. The CDR3 contains 17 residues. The germline V gene has CDR1 NSQYPW and CDR2 LRSPGD (reference sequence). The CDR3 spells CTCSADGGGAGAETLYF. The covered CDR3 bases are TGCACCTGCAGTGCAGATGGGGGGGGCGCCGGTGCAGAAACGCTGTAT.

Points on this clone: Any gene name here is a mouse gene name. The sequenced fragment ends 1 residue before the CDR3 boundary, so the rest is inferred from the germline J gene. This rearrangement joins TRBV13-1 to TRBJ2-7, with D maybe TRBD2 (7 bases). The CDR3 has 14 amino acids. Germline values: CDR1 NSHNY, CDR2 SYGAGN. V lost 1 base and J lost 2, with 10 bases in between. Partial CDR3 DNA: TGTGCCAGCAGTGATTCGGGGGGCGCCTATGAACAGTAC. This sequence encodes CASSDSGGAYEQY. The full-length CDR3 reads as CASSDSGGAYEQYF.